The next 6 T cell receptor beta chains were all read from a single sample in a study of T cell changes during pregnancy in multiple sclerosis. Sequencing used immunoSEQ multiplex PCR; TCRdb keeps in-frame clones, though not all of them. The sample lists 80,000 to 130,000 clones, approximately 94% occurring once. The sample consisted of peripheral blood, taken before pregnancy. The receptor set was obtained from a female donor with multiple sclerosis, enrolled in a pregnancy study.

This clone showed up just a few times. V usage is TRBV5-4 and J usage is TRBJ2-7; 9 bases align to TRBD2. The germline V gene has CDR1 SGHNT and CDR2 YYREEE (reference sequence). Losses at the gene ends were 4 bases for V and 5 bases for J; bases not matched to a gene: 10. The CDR3 spans 15 residues. CDR3 in DNA: TGTGCCAGCAGCCCGCCGGGCGGGAGGGAGGACGAGCAGTACTTC. Residues: CASSPPGGREDEQYF.

The chain has TRBV6-1 and TRBJ1-1; a weak D match, TRBD1 (5 bases). CDR1 is MNHNS, CDR2 SASEGT, per germline. The CDR3 sequence is 14 residues long. The germline V and J ends were trimmed by 4 bases and 4 bases, with 13 bases remaining between them. CDR3: CASSVAGMGTEAFF. The DNA for the CDR3 is TGTGCCAGCAGTGTCGCAGGGATGGGCACTGAAGCTTTCTTT.

V and J are TRBV19 and TRBJ2-7; the match to TRBD2 covers 7 bases. Germline lookup yields CDR1 LNHDA and CDR2 SQIVND (reference sequence). This CDR3 region has 12 residues. The V gene end was trimmed by 3 bases and the J gene end by 7 bases; junction bases not matched to a gene: 3. The CDR3 is CASSIRREEQYF. The CDR3 region has the DNA TGTGCCAGTAGTATCCGGCGGGAGGAGCAGTACTTC.

The genes are TRBV15 and TRBJ1-3; the match to TRBD1 covers 9 bases. The germline gives CDR1 LNHNV, CDR2 YYDKDF (reference sequence). There are 17 residues in the CDR3. With 0 bases clipped from V and 4 bases from J, the junction kept 7 bases outside the gene matches. In nucleotides, the CDR3 is TGTGCCACCAGCAGAGATCTAGTGACAGGGGGAGGAAACACCATATATTTT. Translation: CATSRDLVTGGGNTIYF.

The V and J genes are TRBV2 and TRBJ1-1; D unresolved. This CDR3 contains 13 residues. Germline values: CDR1 SNHLY, CDR2 FYNNEI. With 1 base removed from V and 4 bases from J, the gap between germline ends came to 7 bases. The chain's CDR3 is CASSEGRTTEAFF. Written as DNA, the CDR3 is TGTGCCAGCAGTGAAGGGAGGACCACTGAAGCTTTCTTT.

The chain joins TRBV4-1 to TRBJ2-2; 7 bases match TRBD2. The J segment lost 9 bases and the V segment lost 3 bases, leaving 4 bases of the junction unmatched. The V gene's germline CDR1 is MGHRA and CDR2 YSYEKL. The CDR3 runs to 13 residues. The CDR3 sequence is CASSHGEGRELFF. The CDR3 bases are TGCGCCAGCAGCCACGGGGAGGGGAGGGAGCTGTTTTTT.